This TCR beta chain was sequenced in a study of blood T cell repertoires in COVID-19. In terms of age and location, participants ranged from roughly 18 to 100 years and lived in under 30 US areas. A case of COVID-19 had been met by exposed participants within 2 weeks before study entry. The V gene's germline CDR1 is SSHAT and CDR2 FNYEAQ (reference sequence). The CDR3 is made up of 14 amino acids. Method: immunoSEQ multiplex PCR; TCRdb's copy keeps in-frame clones and lacks some. The table lists a few hundred thousand clones, approximately 90% of them singletons, with about 0.86% in the top ten. This clone was seen only a few times. At one end, the junction sequence differs from germline, possibly due to a read error.

This TCR derives from a woman between 40 and 50 years old who had been exposed to COVID-19. The material sequenced was PBMCs or T cells enriched from blood (not recorded which). The chain employs TRBV7-7 and TRBJ2-1, with D possibly TRBD2 on 6 matching bases. CDR3 coding DNA: TGTGCTAGCAGCTTAGCGGCTGGCTACAATGAGCAGTTCTTC. Residues: CASSLAAGYNEQFF.